This T cell receptor beta chain was sequenced in a study of post-analysis software for immune sequencing data. Study outcomes and limitations: Controls had significantly higher normalized Chao1 diversity than multiple sclerosis patients.

This clonotype appeared a single time. Its antigen is not known. Unique molecular identifiers had been added to the TCR beta cDNA libraries. TCRdb analysed the PCR reads with MiXCR anew, one entry per CDR3 protein. The table shows 350,000 to 450,000 distinct CDR3 sequences, with less than 40% occurring only once. The TCR was taken from a girl aged 10-17 years with multiple sclerosis. What was sequenced was blood.

The CDR3 sequence: CASSGGQISNQPQHF. The CDR3 nucleotides read TGTGCCAGCAGTGGGGGACAGATTAGCAATCAGCCCCAGCATTTT. The chain joins TRBV2 to TRBJ1-5, with 7 bases aligning to TRBD1. Germline assignment: CDR1 SNHLY and CDR2 FYNNEI. The CDR3 length is 15 residues. Trimming took 4 bases from V and 0 from J; bases not matched to a gene: 3.